The next 30 T cell receptor beta chains were all read from a single sample in a study of shared clonotypes between healthy human individuals. Data came from immunoSEQ multiplex PCR; TCRdb stores just in-frame clones and leaves some out. The profile covers roughly 2.4 million clones, with approximately 95% appearing a single time and around 0.13% taken by the ten largest. The sample consisted of naive CD4+ T cells sorted from blood. As to subset: CD45RA+ positively selected. The receptors here all came from a man aged 18 to 29 in good health.

In DNA, the CDR3 is TGTGCCTGGAGTTCGGGAGGGGCTGAAGCTTTCTTT. It yields the protein CAWSSGGAEAFF. The chain has TRBV30 and TRBJ1-1; perhaps TRBD1 as D (5 bases). Trimming removed 2 bases from V and 6 bases from J, with 10 bases in between. Germline lookup yields CDR1 GTSNPN and CDR2 SVGIG (reference sequence). The CDR3 totals 12 residues.

The chain has TRBV5-1 and TRBJ2-5; tentative D call: TRBD1 (6 bases). CDR1 is SGHRS and CDR2 is YFSETQ in the germline V gene. There are 15 residues in the CDR3. V lost 1 base to trimming and J lost 4 bases, with 14 bases between them. The CDR3 protein is CASSLLGAQGETQYF. The CDR3 DNA sequence: TGCGCCAGCAGCTTGTTGGGGGCGCAGGGAGAGACCCAGTACTTC.

This sequence joins TRBV4-3 and TRBJ2-1; D is possibly TRBD1 (5 bases). The ends were cut back, 0 bases at V and 9 bases at J, with 12 bases in the middle. The CDR3 has 14 amino acids. Per the germline V gene, CDR1 is LGHNA and CDR2 is YSLEER. CDR3: CASSQDELGVEQFF. In nucleotides, the CDR3 is TGCGCCAGCAGCCAAGATGAATTAGGGGTTGAGCAGTTCTTC.

The chain combines TRBV19 with TRBJ1-5, with TRBD1 matching over 9 bases. V lost 9 bases, J lost 4 bases, and 16 bases stayed unmatched. CDR1 and CDR2 (germline): LNHDA, SQIVND (reference sequence). The CDR3 runs to 17 residues. DNA of the CDR3: TGTGCCAGGAAACCGGGACAGGGTTATGTTAGAAATCAGCCCCAGCATTTT. Residues: CARKPGQGYVRNQPQHF.

The V and J genes are TRBV1 and TRBJ2-4; the DNA was not compared with TRBD2, the D call given in the table. TRBV1 is annotated as a pseudogene. CDR3 size: 18 residues. This CDR3 is CTSSPAKSRETAKNIQYF. As DNA, the CDR3 is TGCACCAGCAGCCCCGCCAAATCTAGGGAGACAGCCAAAAACATTCAGTACTTC.

This clone was found once. The rearrangement uses TRBV7-2 and TRBJ1-1, with D tentatively TRBD1 (5 bases). CDR1 SGHTA and CDR2 FQGNSA come from the germline V gene. The CDR3 is made up of 14 amino acids. The germline V and J ends were trimmed by 4 bases and 1 base, with 10 bases remaining between them. The CDR3 nucleotides are TGTGCCAGCAGCTATGGGGGGTGGAACACTGAAGCTTTCTTT. Protein: CASSYGGWNTEAFF.

The chain couples TRBV7-3 to TRBJ2-2; TRBD2 agrees at 8 bases. The CDR3 spans 15 residues. Per the germline V gene, CDR1 is SGHTA and CDR2 is FQGTGA. The J segment lost 4 bases and the V segment lost 5 bases, leaving 6 bases of the junction unmatched. The CDR3 bases are TGTGCCAGCAGCCCGCGGGGGGAAGGCACCGGGGAGCTGTTTTTT. Its protein is CASSPRGEGTGELFF.

The V call is TRBV5-1, the J call TRBJ2-3; 7 bases agree with TRBD1. Losses at the gene ends were 3 bases for V and 1 base for J; bases not matched to a gene: 8. CDR1 is SGHRS and CDR2 is YFSETQ in the germline V gene. The CDR3 length is 16 residues. The CDR3 here is CASSSSARGRTDTQYF. The CDR3 region has the DNA TGCGCCAGCAGCTCCTCAGCGAGGGGGCGCACAGATACGCAGTATTTT.

The rearrangement uses TRBV6-5 and TRBJ2-5; D perhaps matches TRBD2 (6 bases). This CDR3 has 15 amino acids. Germline loops: CDR1 MNHEY, CDR2 SVGAGI. Trimming left V 5 bases short and J 1 base short, with 14 bases between. The CDR3 sequence is CASSNARGSQETQYF. CDR3 DNA sequence: TGTGCCAGCAGTAACGCGCGGGGTTCCCAAGAGACCCAGTACTTC.

This clone has just a few counts. The identical CDR3 is also encoded by other nucleotide sequences in the sample. The chain combines TRBV6-5 with TRBJ1-6; TRBD1 is a possible D gene (5 bases). The V gene lost 5 bases and the J gene lost 7 bases, with 12 bases spanning the gap. CDR1 and CDR2 from the germline V gene are MNHEY and SVGAGI. The CDR3 is made up of 14 amino acids. The CDR3: CASSRTGDNSPLHF. The CDR3 DNA reads as TGTGCCAGCAGTCGGACCGGGGACAATTCACCCCTCCACTTT.

The chain has TRBV6-6 and TRBJ1-4, with TRBD1 matching 8 bases. Trimming cost V 5 bases and J 0 bases; bases outside gene matches: 5. Germline V gene lookup returns CDR1 MNHNY and CDR2 SVGAGI (reference sequence). CDR3 length: 16 amino acids. The CDR3 nucleotides read TGTGCCAGCAGTAGGGAACAGGGGGCAACTAATGAAAAACTGTTTTTT. Its protein is CASSREQGATNEKLFF.

CDR3 in amino acids: CASSETIFTGGLNTGELFF. The CDR3 DNA is TGTGCCAGCAGCGAGACCATTTTCACAGGGGGTCTCAACACCGGGGAGCTGTTTTTT. The chain links TRBV9 to TRBJ2-2; 8 nucleotides align to TRBD1. V lost 3 bases, J lost 2 bases, and 15 bases stayed unmatched. The CDR3 has 19 amino acids. CDR1 and CDR2 from the germline V gene are SGDLS and YYNGEE.

The chain employs TRBV15 and TRBJ2-1, with TRBD2 as a possible D gene (6 bases). Germline V gene data show CDR1 as LNHNV and CDR2 as YYDKDF (reference sequence). CDR3 length equals 15 residues. V was clipped by 0 bases and J by 4 bases, with 10 bases between them. For the CDR3, the DNA is TGTGCCACCAGCAGAGAGAGCGGGCCTTACAATGAGCAGTTCTTC. It encodes CATSRESGPYNEQFF.

This chain uses TRBV28 with TRBJ2-7, with D possibly matching TRBD1 (6 bases). V lost 5 bases and J lost 0, with 14 bases in between. Germline-derived CDR1 and CDR2 are MDHEN and SYDVKM. The CDR3 runs to 15 residues. CDR3 in amino acids: CASSLIGGSSYEQYF. Written as DNA, the CDR3 is TGTGCCAGCAGTCTGATAGGGGGTTCCTCCTACGAGCAGTACTTC.

The chain recombines TRBV11-2 with TRBJ2-7; TRBD1 or TRBD2 may be the D gene (6 bases each). The CDR3 runs to 15 residues. CDR1 and CDR2 (germline): SGHAT, FQNNGV. Trimming shortened V by 5 bases and J by 2 bases, and 16 bases separated the two germline ends. CDR3 sequence: CASSPIRGAAYEQYF. The CDR3 nucleotides read TGTGCCAGCAGCCCAATTAGGGGGGCCGCCTACGAGCAGTACTTC.

In this sample, this clone turned up once. The chain joins TRBV5-4 to TRBJ1-6, with 8 nucleotides matching TRBD1. Germline CDR1 SGHNT, CDR2 YYREEE (reference sequence). The CDR3 spans 16 residues. V was clipped by 4 bases and J by 4 bases; unmatched bases: 7. In nucleotides, the CDR3 is TGTGCCAGCAGCGCGGATCAGGGGGCGTATAATTCACCCCTCCACTTT. Amino acid sequence: CASSADQGAYNSPLHF.

This rearrangement joins TRBV7-9 to TRBJ1-4; D is unresolved. Trimming took 4 bases from V and 0 from J, leaving 6 bases between them. The germline CDR1 and CDR2 sequences are SEHNR and FQNEAQ (reference sequence). CDR3 length: 14 residues. CDR3 region: CASSSGATNEKLFF. The CDR3, as DNA: TGTGCCAGCAGCTCAGGAGCAACTAATGAAAAACTGTTTTTT.

The chain combines TRBV29-1 with TRBJ2-1; D might be TRBD2 (6 bases). With 7 bases removed from V and 3 bases from J, the gap between germline ends came to 10 bases. The CDR3 loop spans 12 amino acids. Germline assignment: CDR1 SQVTM and CDR2 ANQGSEA. The CDR3 nucleotides are TGCAGCGGGGCTAGCGTCTACAATGAGCAGTTCTTC. Protein product: CSGASVYNEQFF.

The chain joins TRBV27 to TRBJ2-3; D may match TRBD1 or TRBD2 (6 bases each). Germline assignment: CDR1 MNHEY and CDR2 SMNVEV (reference sequence). The length of the CDR3 is 14 residues. Trimming took off 1 base at V and 6 bases at J, with 11 bases between the two ends. CDR3 DNA: TGTGCCAGCAGTTTATGGGGGGCGCGGGATACGCAGTATTTT. It codes for CASSLWGARDTQYF.

V usage is TRBV18 and J usage is TRBJ1-2; 9 bases line up with TRBD1. This CDR3 has 14 amino acids. Germline V gene sequence: CDR1 KGHSH, CDR2 LQKENI. Germline trimming cut 8 bases from V and 8 bases from J; bases unmatched to any gene: 12. CDR3 DNA sequence: TGTGCCAGCACTTTCACCGACAGGGGGGTAGGCTACACCTTC. It translates to CASTFTDRGVGYTF.

The sample holds a few counts of this clone. The same CDR3 is also encoded by other DNA sequences in this sample. V is TRBV10-3 and J is TRBJ2-7, with D hard to call. There are 12 residues in the CDR3. V lost 0 bases and J lost 4, with 4 bases in between. Germline V CDR1 and CDR2: ENHRY, SYGVKD. For the CDR3, the DNA is TGTGCCATCAGTGAGTCGACTTACGAGCAGTACTTC. Encoded protein: CAISESTYEQYF.

This clone was seen a single time. CDR3 protein: CASSPISTGDYGYTF. CDR3 coding DNA: TGTGCCAGCAGTCCAATATCGACAGGGGACTATGGCTACACCTTC. This chain links TRBV6-5 with TRBJ1-2, with 8 nucleotides matching TRBD1. Germline V CDR1 and CDR2: MNHEY, SVGAGI. The CDR3 spans 15 residues. V gave up 5 bases and J gave up 3 bases; unmatched junction bases: 8.

The table lists this clone with a count of one. The chain has TRBV30 and TRBJ1-1, with 7 nucleotides matching TRBD1. Germline V gene lookup returns CDR1 GTSNPN and CDR2 SVGIG (reference sequence). The CDR3 runs 16 residues. The trim removed 4 bases at V and 3 bases at J, leaving 14 bases unmatched. CDR3: CAWTPMPGGSDTEAFF. DNA for the CDR3: TGTGCCTGGACCCCTATGCCAGGGGGGTCGGACACTGAAGCTTTCTTT.

The rearrangement uses TRBV6-5 and TRBJ2-7; D gene uncertain. The germline gives CDR1 MNHEY, CDR2 SVGAGI. Trimming took off 5 bases at V and 7 bases at J, with 12 bases between the two ends. The CDR3 runs 12 residues. CDR3: CASSAQPQEQYF. As DNA, the CDR3 is TGTGCCAGCAGTGCCCAACCTCAGGAGCAGTACTTC.

This clone was seen a single time. The chain links TRBV28 to TRBJ1-4, with TRBD1 identical over 8 bases. Germline CDR1 MDHEN, CDR2 SYDVKM. V trimming: 7 bases; J trimming: 10 bases; junction bases outside the gene matches: 8. The CDR3 has 13 amino acids. CDR3 nucleotides: TGTGCCAGCAAGAGGACAGGGTTCGGAAAACTGTTTTTT. Protein product: CASKRTGFGKLFF.

The rearrangement joins TRBV10-1 to TRBJ2-7, with TRBD2 matching 9 bases. J lost 4 bases, V lost 2 bases, and 9 bases had no gene match. The CDR3 has 16 amino acids. Per germline, CDR1 WNHNN and CDR2 SYGVQD (reference sequence). As DNA, the CDR3 is TGCGCCAGCAGTGAGACGGGGCAGCGGGGGGCATACGAGCAGTACTTC. It is translated as CASSETGQRGAYEQYF.

The chain carries TRBV19 and TRBJ1-1; tentatively, D is TRBD1 (5 bases). The germline V and J ends were trimmed by 3 bases and 7 bases, with 9 bases remaining between them. The germline V gene encodes CDR1 LNHDA and CDR2 SQIVND (reference sequence). This CDR3 spans 12 amino acids. The CDR3 nucleotides are TGTGCCAGTAGTATCGACAGCAGTGAAGCTTTCTTT. Encoded protein: CASSIDSSEAFF.

The CDR3 sequence: CASSDRFGRTAGNTIYF. Here the CDR3 DNA reads TGTGCCAGCAGTGATAGGTTCGGCAGGACGGCTGGAAACACCATATATTTT. This chain links TRBV25-1 with TRBJ1-3; D is uncertain. The germline V gene has CDR1 MGHDK and CDR2 SYGVNS. CDR3 length equals 17 residues. V lost 3 bases and J lost 2, with 17 bases in between.

V gene TRBV7-2 combines with J gene TRBJ2-7, with 9 bases that match TRBD1. J gave up 4 bases and V 7 bases, and 8 bases lay outside the gene matches. The CDR3 runs 14 residues. Germline assignment: CDR1 SGHTA and CDR2 FQGNSA. CDR3 sequence: CASTLTGGLYEQYF. CDR3 DNA: TGTGCCAGCACCTTGACAGGGGGTTTATACGAGCAGTACTTC. Using reference TRBV7-2 and TRBJ2-7 for the parts outside the CDR3, the full variable domain is GAGVSQSPSNKVTEKGKDVELRCDPISGHTALYWYRQSLGQGLEFLIYFQGNSAPDKSGLPSDRFSAERTGGSVSTLTIQRTQQEDSAVYLCASTLTGGLYEQYFGPGTRLTVT.

Only one count was recorded for this clone. The chain combines TRBV30 with TRBJ1-6; possibly TRBD1 for D (6 bases). Per the germline V gene, CDR1 is GTSNPN and CDR2 is SVGIG (reference sequence). The CDR3 is 16 amino acids. The CDR3: CAESGSGQGFGSPLHF. CDR3 coding DNA: TGTGCAGAAAGTGGATCGGGGCAGGGGTTCGGTTCACCCCTCCACTTT.